This T cell receptor (beta chain) was sequenced in a study of cytomegalovirus exposure and HLA in healthy donors. PCR primers comprised 60 Vbeta and 13 Jbeta primers. The repertoire was sequenced with immunoSEQ multiplex PCR; TCRdb's copy has only in-frame clones and lacks some. The sample contains around 100,000 clones, approximately 73% of which appear only once. The CDR3 runs 13 residues. V lost 3 bases to trimming and J lost 6 bases, with 9 bases between them. The germline CDR1 and CDR2 sequences are MNHEY and SVGAGI. The origin of this receptor is a woman between 45 and 65 years old in good health and CMV-seropositive. Material for sequencing was PBMCs. The chain has TRBV6-5 and TRBJ2-1; perhaps TRBD1 as D (5 bases). The CDR3 DNA sequence: TGTGCCAGCAGTTATAGGGGTCGCAATGAGCAGTTCTTC. As protein: CASSYRGRNEQFF.